This TCR beta chain comes out of a study of siplizumab effects on memory and regulatory T cells. The V and J ends lost 1 base and 0 bases respectively, with 19 bases between them. The CDR3 is 19 residues long. Germline lookup yields CDR1 LGHNA and CDR2 YSLEER. Generated by immunoSEQ multiplex PCR, the TCRdb table keeps only in-frame clones and is missing some. The table shows approximately 60,000 clones, with 70% to 85% occurring only once. The receptor was derived from a human donor in good health. The sequenced sample consisted of memory CD4+ T cells sorted from blood. The genes are TRBV4-3 and TRBJ2-1; D is possibly TRBD2 (6 bases). The CDR3 region has the DNA TGCGCCAGCAGCCAAGGAGCCTCTAGCGCCTCAAGCTCCTACAATGAGCAGTTCTTC. This translates into CASSQGASSASSSYNEQFF.